This TCR beta chain was sequenced during a study of blood T cell repertoires in COVID-19. Study-wide context: Researchers got acute and convalescent COVID-19 samples from the United States, Italy and Spain. The cDNA or gDNA used as material had been derived from T cells, B-cell-depleted T cells, or PBMCs.

Germline lookup yields CDR1 KGHSH and CDR2 LQKENI. After removal of 0 bases from V and 8 bases from J, the junction contained 6 bases not matched to a gene. The CDR3 runs 14 residues. Those who participated ranged in age from roughly 18 to 95 years and resided in approximately 23 US areas. Recovery meant two consecutive negative NP/OP PCR tests, professional clearance, or resolved symptoms. The assay was immunoSEQ multiplex PCR, and TCRdb's table has in-frame clones only and misses some. Of fewer than 400,000 clones in the sample, 85% to 90% were seen once. The TCR was taken from a woman aged 45-65 years who had recovered from COVID-19. Sample: PBMCs or T cells enriched from blood (not recorded which). The chain recombines TRBV18 with TRBJ1-2; 7 nucleotides line up with TRBD1. The chain's CDR3 is CASSPPQGMMGYTF. DNA of the CDR3: TGTGCCAGCTCACCACCACAGGGGATGATGGGCTACACCTTC.